This T cell receptor beta chain was found in a study of identical twins. Findings of the study overall: Fewer insertions marked abundant cord blood beta clonotypes; young adult naive trended weakly, memory not at all.

V lost 5 bases and J 6 bases, leaving 14 bases between the germline ends. There are 14 residues in the CDR3. Worth noting for this clonotype: Antigen: not known.

Healthy Caucasians provided all donations. TCRdb fed the 5' RACE reads into MiXCR, producing one record per CDR3 protein. This sample yields more than 400,000 distinct CDR3 sequences, of which nearly 15% are seen a single time; 0.44% belongs to the top ten. These data were also reused for a study on yellow fever vaccine responses in identical twins.

This chain links TRBV12-3 or TRBV12-4 with TRBJ2-1; D is undetermined. The source is a woman between 18 and 29 years old in good health. The specimen sequenced was CD4+ T cells sorted from blood. The CDR3 spells CASSPARVSNEQFF. In DNA, the CDR3 is TGTGCCAGCAGTCCCGCTAGGGTTTCCAATGAGCAGTTCTTC.